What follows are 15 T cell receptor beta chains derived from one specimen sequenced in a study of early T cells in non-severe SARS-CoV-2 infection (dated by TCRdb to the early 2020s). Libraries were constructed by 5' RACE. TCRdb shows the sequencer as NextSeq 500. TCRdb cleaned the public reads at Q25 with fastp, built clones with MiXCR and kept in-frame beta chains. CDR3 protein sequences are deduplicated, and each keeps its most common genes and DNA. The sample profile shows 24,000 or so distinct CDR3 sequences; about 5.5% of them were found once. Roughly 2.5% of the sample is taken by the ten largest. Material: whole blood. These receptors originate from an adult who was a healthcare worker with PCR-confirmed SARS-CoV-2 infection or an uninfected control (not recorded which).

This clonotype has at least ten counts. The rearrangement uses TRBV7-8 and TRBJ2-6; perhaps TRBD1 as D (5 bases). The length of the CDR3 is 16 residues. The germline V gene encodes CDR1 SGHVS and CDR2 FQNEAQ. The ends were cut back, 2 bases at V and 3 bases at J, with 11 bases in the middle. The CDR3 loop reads CASSLRRAGGANVLTF. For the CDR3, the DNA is TGTGCCAGCAGCTTACGCAGGGCCGGTGGGGCCAACGTCCTGACTTTC.

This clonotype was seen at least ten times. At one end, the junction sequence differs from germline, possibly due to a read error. The CDR3 loop is CASIGTGPGQALF. The DNA for the CDR3 is TGTGCCAGCATCGGGACAGGACCGGGACAAGCTCTCTTC. The J gene is TRBJ2-7, the V gene TRBV28; 8 bases are shared with TRBD1. The CDR3 loop spans 13 amino acids. Germline V gene lookup returns CDR1 MDHEN and CDR2 SYDVKM.

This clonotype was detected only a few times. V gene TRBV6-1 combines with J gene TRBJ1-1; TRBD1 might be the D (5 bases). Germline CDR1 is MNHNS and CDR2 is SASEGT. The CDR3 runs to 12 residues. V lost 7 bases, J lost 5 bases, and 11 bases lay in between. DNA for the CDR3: TGTGCCAGCACCAAAGGGGTGACTGAAGCTTTCTTT. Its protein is CASTKGVTEAFF.

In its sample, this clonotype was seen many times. In DNA form, the CDR3 reads TGTGCCAGCAGTTTAGACGGGTCGGCGGGCGAGCAGTTCTTC. Amino acids: CASSLDGSAGEQFF. The chain is built from TRBV12-3 or TRBV12-4 and TRBJ2-1; D is perhaps TRBD2 (5 bases). The CDR3 sequence is 14 residues long. Trimming left V 1 base short and J 10 bases short, with 14 bases between.

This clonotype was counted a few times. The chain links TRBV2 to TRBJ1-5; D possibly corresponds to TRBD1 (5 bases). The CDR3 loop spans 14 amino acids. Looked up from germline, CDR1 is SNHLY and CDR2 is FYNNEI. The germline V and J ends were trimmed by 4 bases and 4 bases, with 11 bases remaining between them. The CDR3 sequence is CASSGDRVNQPQHF. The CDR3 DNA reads TGTGCCAGCAGTGGCGACAGAGTAAATCAGCCCCAGCATTTT.

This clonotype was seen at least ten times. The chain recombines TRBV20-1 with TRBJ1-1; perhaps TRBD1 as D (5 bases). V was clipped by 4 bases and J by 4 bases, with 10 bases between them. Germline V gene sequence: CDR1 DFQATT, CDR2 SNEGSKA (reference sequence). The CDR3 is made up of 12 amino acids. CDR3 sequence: CSATSGFTEAFF. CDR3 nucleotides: TGCAGTGCTACGTCAGGGTTCACTGAAGCTTTCTTT.

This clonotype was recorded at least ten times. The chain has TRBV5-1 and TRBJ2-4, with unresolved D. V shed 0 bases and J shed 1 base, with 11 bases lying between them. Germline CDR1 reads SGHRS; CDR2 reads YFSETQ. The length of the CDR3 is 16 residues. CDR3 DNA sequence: TGCGCCAGCAGCTTGGAGAGGAACCTGGCCAAAAACATTCAGTACTTC. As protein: CASSLERNLAKNIQYF.

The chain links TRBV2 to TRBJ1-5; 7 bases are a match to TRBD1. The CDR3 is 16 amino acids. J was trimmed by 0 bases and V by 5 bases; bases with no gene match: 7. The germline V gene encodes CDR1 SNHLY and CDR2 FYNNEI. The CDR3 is CASSKEQGNSNQPQHF. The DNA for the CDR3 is TGTGCCAGCAGTAAAGAACAGGGGAATAGCAATCAGCCCCAGCATTTT.

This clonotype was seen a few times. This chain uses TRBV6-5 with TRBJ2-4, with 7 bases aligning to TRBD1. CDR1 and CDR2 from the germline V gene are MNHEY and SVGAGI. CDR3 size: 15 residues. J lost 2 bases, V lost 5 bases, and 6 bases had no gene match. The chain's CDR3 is CASSLLQGTKNIQYF. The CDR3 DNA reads TGTGCCAGCAGTCTATTACAGGGGACCAAAAACATTCAGTACTTC.

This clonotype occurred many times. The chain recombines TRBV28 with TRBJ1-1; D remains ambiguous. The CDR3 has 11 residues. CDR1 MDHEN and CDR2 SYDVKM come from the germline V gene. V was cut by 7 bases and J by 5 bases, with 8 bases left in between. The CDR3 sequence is CASKERTEAFF. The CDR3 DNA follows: TGTGCCAGCAAGGAGAGAACTGAAGCTTTCTTT.

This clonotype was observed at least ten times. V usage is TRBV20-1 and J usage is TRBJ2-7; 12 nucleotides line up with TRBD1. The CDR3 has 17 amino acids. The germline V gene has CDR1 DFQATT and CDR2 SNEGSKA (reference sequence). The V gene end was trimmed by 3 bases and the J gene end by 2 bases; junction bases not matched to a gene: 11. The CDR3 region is CSARGQGAPQITYEQYF. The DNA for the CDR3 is TGCAGTGCTAGGGGACAGGGGGCCCCTCAGATTACCTACGAGCAGTACTTC.

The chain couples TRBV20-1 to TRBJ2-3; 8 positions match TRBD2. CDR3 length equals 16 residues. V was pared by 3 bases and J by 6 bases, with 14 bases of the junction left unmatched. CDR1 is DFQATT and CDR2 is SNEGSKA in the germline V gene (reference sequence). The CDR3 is CSARAPPGGGFDTQYF. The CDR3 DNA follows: TGCAGTGCTAGGGCCCCTCCGGGCGGGGGGTTTGATACGCAGTATTTT.

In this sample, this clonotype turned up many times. The CDR3 DNA sequence: TGTGCCAGCAGTTTTGGCAGATCCTACGAGCAGTACTTC. It yields the protein CASSFGRSYEQYF. The J gene is TRBJ2-7, the V gene TRBV6-2 or TRBV6-3; D remains unclear. CDR1 MNHEY and CDR2 SVGEGT come from the germline V gene. This CDR3 is built from 13 residues. V lost 4 bases and J 1 base, leaving 8 bases between the germline ends.

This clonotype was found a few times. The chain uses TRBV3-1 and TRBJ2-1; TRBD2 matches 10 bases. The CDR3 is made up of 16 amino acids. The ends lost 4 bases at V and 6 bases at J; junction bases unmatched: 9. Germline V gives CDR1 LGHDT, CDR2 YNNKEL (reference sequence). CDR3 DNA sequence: TGTGCCAGCAGCCGAGTAGCGGGGGGTCCTTTCAATGAGCAGTTCTTC. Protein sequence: CASSRVAGGPFNEQFF.

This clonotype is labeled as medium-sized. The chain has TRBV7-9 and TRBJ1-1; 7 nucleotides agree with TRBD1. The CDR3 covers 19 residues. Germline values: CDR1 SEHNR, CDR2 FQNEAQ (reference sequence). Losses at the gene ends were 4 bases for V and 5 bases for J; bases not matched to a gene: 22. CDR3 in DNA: TGTGCCAGCAGCTCGAGCCCCTCGGAGACAGGGAGTGGTCGGACTGAAGCTTTCTTT. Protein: CASSSSPSETGSGRTEAFF.